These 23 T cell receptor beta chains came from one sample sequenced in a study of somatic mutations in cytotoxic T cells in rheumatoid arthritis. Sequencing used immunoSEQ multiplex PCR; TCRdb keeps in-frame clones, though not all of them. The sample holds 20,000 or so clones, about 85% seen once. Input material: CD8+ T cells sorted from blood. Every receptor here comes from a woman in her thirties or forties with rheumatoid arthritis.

The CDR3 region is CASSMTGTNTEAFF. For the CDR3, the DNA is TGTGCCAGTAGTATGACAGGGACGAACACTGAAGCTTTCTTT. The chain is built from TRBV19 and TRBJ1-1; 7 bases match TRBD1. The germline V gene has CDR1 LNHDA and CDR2 SQIVND (reference sequence). The J segment lost 1 base and the V segment lost 3 bases, leaving 2 bases of the junction unmatched. The CDR3 contains 14 residues.

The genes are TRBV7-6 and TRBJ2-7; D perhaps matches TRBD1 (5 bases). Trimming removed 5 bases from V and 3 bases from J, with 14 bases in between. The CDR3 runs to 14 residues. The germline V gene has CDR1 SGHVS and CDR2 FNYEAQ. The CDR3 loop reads CASSPPRAIYEQYF. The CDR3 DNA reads TGTGCCAGCAGCCCCCCCAGGGCCATCTACGAGCAGTACTTC.

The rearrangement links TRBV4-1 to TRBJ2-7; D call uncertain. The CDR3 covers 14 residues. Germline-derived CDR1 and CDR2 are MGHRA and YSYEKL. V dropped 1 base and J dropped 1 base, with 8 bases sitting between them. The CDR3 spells CASSQAVSSYEQYF. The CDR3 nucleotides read TGCGCCAGCAGCCAAGCCGTTAGTTCCTACGAGCAGTACTTC.

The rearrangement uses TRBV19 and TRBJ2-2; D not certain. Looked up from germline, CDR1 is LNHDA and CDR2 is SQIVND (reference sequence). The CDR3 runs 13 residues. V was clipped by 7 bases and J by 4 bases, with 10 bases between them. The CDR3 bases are TGTGCCAGTACCTCCGGGTTCACCGGGGAGCTGTTTTTT. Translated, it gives CASTSGFTGELFF.

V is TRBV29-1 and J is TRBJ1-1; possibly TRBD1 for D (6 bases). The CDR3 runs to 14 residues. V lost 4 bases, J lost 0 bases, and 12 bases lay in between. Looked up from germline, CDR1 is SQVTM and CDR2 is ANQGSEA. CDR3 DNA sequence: TGCAGCGTTGGAGGGGGAGAAATGAACACTGAAGCTTTCTTT. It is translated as CSVGGGEMNTEAFF.

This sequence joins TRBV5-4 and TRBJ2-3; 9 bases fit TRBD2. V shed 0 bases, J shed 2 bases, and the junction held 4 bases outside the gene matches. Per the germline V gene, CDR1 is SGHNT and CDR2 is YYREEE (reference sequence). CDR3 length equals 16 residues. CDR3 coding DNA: TGTGCCAGCAGCTTGGAAACTAGCGGGTACACAGATACGCAGTATTTT. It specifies CASSLETSGYTDTQYF. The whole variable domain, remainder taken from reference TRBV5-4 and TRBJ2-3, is ETGVTQSPTHLIKTRGQQVTLRCSSQSGHNTVSWYQQALGQGPQFIFQYYREEENGRGNFPPRFSGLQFPNYSSELNVNALELDDSALYLCASSLETSGYTDTQYFGPGTRLTVL.

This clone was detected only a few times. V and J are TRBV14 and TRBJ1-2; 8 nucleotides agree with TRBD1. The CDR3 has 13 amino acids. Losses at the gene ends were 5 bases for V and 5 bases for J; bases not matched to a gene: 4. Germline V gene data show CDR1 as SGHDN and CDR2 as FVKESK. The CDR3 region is CASSNRGWYGYTF. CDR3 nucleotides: TGTGCCAGCAGCAACAGGGGGTGGTATGGCTACACCTTC. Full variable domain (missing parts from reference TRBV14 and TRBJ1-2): EAGVTQFPSHSVIEKGQTVTLRCDPISGHDNLYWYRRVMGKEIKFLLHFVKESKQDESGMPNNRFLAERTGGTYSTLKVQPAELEDSGVYFCASSNRGWYGYTFGSGTRLTVV.

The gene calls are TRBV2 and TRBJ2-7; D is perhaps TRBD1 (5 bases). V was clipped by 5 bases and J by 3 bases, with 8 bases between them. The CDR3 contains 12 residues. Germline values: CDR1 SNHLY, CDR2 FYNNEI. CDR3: CASSSDSYEQYF. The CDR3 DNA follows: TGTGCCAGCAGTTCCGACAGCTACGAGCAGTACTTC.

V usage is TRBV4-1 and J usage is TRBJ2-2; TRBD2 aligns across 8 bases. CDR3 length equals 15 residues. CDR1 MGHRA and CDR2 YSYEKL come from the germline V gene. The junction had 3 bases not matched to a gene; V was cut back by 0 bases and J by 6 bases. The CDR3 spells CASSQDGGAPGELFF. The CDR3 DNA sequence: TGCGCCAGCAGCCAAGACGGGGGGGCTCCCGGGGAGCTGTTTTTT.

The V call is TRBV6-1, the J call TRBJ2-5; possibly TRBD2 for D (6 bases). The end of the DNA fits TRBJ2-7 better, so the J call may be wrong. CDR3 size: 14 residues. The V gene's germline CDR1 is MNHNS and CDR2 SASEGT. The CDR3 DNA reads TGTGCCAGCAGTGAGGGGACTGGGACCTACGAGCAGTACTTC. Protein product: CASSEGTGTYEQYF.

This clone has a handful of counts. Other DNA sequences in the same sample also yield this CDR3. For the CDR3, the DNA is TGCGCCAGCAGCCAAGTCAGGGGACAGCCCCAGCATTTT. Translating gives CASSQVRGQPQHF. This chain uses TRBV4-1 with TRBJ1-5; weak D call: TRBD1 (6 bases). The CDR3 spans 13 residues. Trimming pared 1 base from V and 7 bases from J, leaving 8 bases between. CDR1 is MGHRA and CDR2 is YSYEKL in the germline V gene.

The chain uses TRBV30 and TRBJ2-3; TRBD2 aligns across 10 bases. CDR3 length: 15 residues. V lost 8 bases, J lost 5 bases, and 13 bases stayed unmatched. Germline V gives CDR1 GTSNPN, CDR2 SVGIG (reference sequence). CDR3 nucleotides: TGTGCCGGGGATTCTAGCGGGAGTCTCCAAGATACGCAGTATTTT. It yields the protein CAGDSSGSLQDTQYF.

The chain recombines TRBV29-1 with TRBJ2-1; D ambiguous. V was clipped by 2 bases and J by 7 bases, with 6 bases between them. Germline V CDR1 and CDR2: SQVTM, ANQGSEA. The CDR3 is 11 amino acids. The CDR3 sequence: CSVERANEQFF. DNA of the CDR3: TGCAGCGTTGAACGCGCAAATGAGCAGTTCTTC.

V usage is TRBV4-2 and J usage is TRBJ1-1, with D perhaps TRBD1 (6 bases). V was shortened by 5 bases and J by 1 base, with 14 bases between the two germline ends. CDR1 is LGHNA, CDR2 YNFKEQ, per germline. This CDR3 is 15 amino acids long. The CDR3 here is CASSEGGGENTEAFF. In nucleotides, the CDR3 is TGTGCCAGCAGCGAAGGGGGGGGTGAGAACACTGAAGCTTTCTTT.

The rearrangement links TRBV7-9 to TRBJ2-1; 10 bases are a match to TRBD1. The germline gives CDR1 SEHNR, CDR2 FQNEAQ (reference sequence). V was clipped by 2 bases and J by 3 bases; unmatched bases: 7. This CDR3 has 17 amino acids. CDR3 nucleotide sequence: TGTGCCAGCAGCTTACCAAAAGGACAGGGGGTCTACAATGAGCAGTTCTTC. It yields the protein CASSLPKGQGVYNEQFF.

The chain's CDR3 is CASLGPYEQYF. CDR3 DNA: TGTGCCAGCCTCGGTCCCTACGAGCAGTACTTC. The chain joins TRBV6-5 to TRBJ2-7; D gene unclear. Germline V gives CDR1 MNHEY, CDR2 SVGAGI. The CDR3 totals 11 residues. Trimming left V 8 bases short and J 2 bases short, with 7 bases between.

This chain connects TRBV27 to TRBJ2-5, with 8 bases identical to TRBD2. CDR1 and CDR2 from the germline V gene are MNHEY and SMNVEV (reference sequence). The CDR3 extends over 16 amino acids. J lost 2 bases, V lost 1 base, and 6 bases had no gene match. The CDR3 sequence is CASSLWAGGSQETQYF. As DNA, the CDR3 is TGTGCCAGCAGTTTATGGGCGGGGGGATCTCAAGAGACCCAGTACTTC.

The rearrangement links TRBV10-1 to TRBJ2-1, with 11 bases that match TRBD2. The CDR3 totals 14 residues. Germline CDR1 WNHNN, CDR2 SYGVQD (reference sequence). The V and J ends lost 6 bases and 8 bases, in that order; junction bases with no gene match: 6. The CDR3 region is CASSEGTSGYEQFF. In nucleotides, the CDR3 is TGCGCCAGCAGCGAGGGGACTAGCGGCTATGAGCAGTTCTTC.

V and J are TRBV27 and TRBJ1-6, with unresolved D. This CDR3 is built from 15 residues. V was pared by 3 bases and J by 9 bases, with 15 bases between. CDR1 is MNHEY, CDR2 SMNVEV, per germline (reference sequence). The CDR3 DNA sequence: TGTGCCAGCAGTTTTTTCGAGGGAAGTGGTTCACCCCTCCACTTT. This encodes CASSFFEGSGSPLHF.

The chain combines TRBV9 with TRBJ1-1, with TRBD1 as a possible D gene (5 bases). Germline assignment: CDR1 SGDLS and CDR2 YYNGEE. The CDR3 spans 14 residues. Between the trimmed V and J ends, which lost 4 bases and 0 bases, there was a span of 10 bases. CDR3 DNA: TGTGCCAGCAGCCTCCGGGGGGTGAACACTGAAGCTTTCTTT. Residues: CASSLRGVNTEAFF.

The CDR3 DNA sequence: TGTGCCAGCAGCGGTAGCGGGGGGAGCACAGATACGCAGTATTTT. It encodes CASSGSGGSTDTQYF. V gene TRBV9 combines with J gene TRBJ2-3; TRBD2 matches at 10 bases. The CDR3 contains 15 residues. After removal of 3 bases from V and 0 bases from J, the junction contained 1 base not matched to a gene. CDR1 is SGDLS and CDR2 is YYNGEE in the germline V gene.

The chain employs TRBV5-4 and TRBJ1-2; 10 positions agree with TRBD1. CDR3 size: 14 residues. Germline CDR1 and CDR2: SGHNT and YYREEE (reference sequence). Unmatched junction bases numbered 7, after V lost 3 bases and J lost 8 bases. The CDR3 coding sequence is TGTGCCAGCAGCTCATTTGGGGGACAGGGGGGCTACACCTTC. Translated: CASSSFGGQGGYTF.

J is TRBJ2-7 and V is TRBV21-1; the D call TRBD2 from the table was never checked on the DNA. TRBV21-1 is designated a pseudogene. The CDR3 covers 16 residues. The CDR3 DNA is TGTGCCAGCAGCAAAGGAGCGGTAACGTTCATTCACGAGCAGTACTTC. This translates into CASSKGAVTFIHEQYF.